This T cell receptor beta chain derives from a study of T cell responses to AZD1222 COVID-19 vaccine. Only in-frame clones appear in the TCRdb table, and some are missing; sequencing was by immunoSEQ multiplex PCR. The repertoire holds about 140,000 clones, with about 90% as singletons. The V gene lost 5 bases and the J gene lost 4 bases, with 11 bases spanning the gap. From germline, CDR1 is MDHEN and CDR2 SYDVKM. The CDR3 is 14 residues long. Regarding this clone: Its antigen is as yet unknown.

Findings and caveats of the study: Regions 160-218 and 743-854 dominated among vaccine-associated CD4 TCRs spanning spike.

This clonotype was sampled from an adult who received the MenACWY meningococcal vaccine as a control. J is TRBJ2-2 and V is TRBV28, with D tentatively TRBD2 (5 bases). The sample in question was peripheral blood, obtained 28 days after the second dose of the MenACWY control vaccine. The CDR3 DNA is TGTGCCAGCAGTACCCTAGCTGCCACCGGGGAGCTGTTTTTT. It is translated as CASSTLAATGELFF.